This passage covers 3 T cell receptor beta chains from one sample sequenced in a study of cytomegalovirus exposure and HLA in healthy donors. TCRdb's table, derived via immunoSEQ multiplex PCR, lists solely in-frame clones and lacks some. The sample yields some 120,000 clones, 85% to 90% seen once. Sequenced sample: PBMCs. Receptor source: a man between 25 and 39 years old in good health and CMV-seronegative.

On this clone: Compared with germline, one end of the junction differs, possibly owing to a read error. The chain has TRBV19 and TRBJ2-1; 14 nucleotides align to TRBD2. This CDR3 contains 14 residues. Germline CDR1 and CDR2: LNHDA and SQIVND (reference sequence). In DNA form, the CDR3 reads TGTGCCAGTAGTGTGTCGGGACTAGCGGGGGCCCGTGTCTTC. It specifies CASSVSGLAGARVF.

CDR3 sequence (DNA): TGTGCCAGCAGCTTAGGACTGGGACAGTTCTCTGGAAACACCATATATTTT. Protein sequence: CASSLGLGQFSGNTIYF. J is TRBJ1-3 and V is TRBV11-2; 7 nucleotides line up with TRBD1. This CDR3 has 17 residues. V lost 1 base, J lost 0 bases, and 6 bases stayed unmatched. Germline CDR1 is SGHAT and CDR2 is FQNNGV.

The chain couples TRBV5-1 to TRBJ2-1, with a weak D call TRBD1 (6 bases). This CDR3 has 13 amino acids. Germline V gene data show CDR1 as SGHRS and CDR2 as YFSETQ. Trimming shortened V by 4 bases and J by 5 bases, and 10 bases separated the two germline ends. The CDR3: CASSLNRDNEQFF. Here the CDR3 DNA reads TGCGCCAGCAGCCTCAACAGGGACAATGAGCAGTTCTTC. Full variable domain (remainder filled in from reference TRBV5-1 and TRBJ2-1): KAGVTQTPRYLIKTRGQQVTLSCSPISGHRSVSWYQQTPGQGLQFLFEYFSETQRNKGNFPGRFSGRQFSNSRSEMNVSTLELGDSALYLCASSLNRDNEQFFGPGTRLTVL.